Presented here are 21 T cell receptor beta chains from one specimen sequenced in a study of T cell responses to AZD1222 COVID-19 vaccine. Sequenced by immunoSEQ multiplex PCR; TCRdb stores in-frame clones only, minus some. The sample yields 150,000 to 180,000 clones, approximately 90% seen once. Source: peripheral blood, taken on day 0 of AZD1222 vaccination. These receptors all stem from an adult in good health.

This rearrangement joins TRBV28 to TRBJ2-3; TRBD1 or TRBD2 may be the D gene (5 bases each). CDR1 MDHEN and CDR2 SYDVKM come from the germline V gene. V shed 7 bases and J shed 2 bases, with 19 bases lying between them. CDR3 size: 16 residues. CDR3 residues: CASTPLTGPNTDTQYF. The DNA of the CDR3 is TGTGCCAGCACCCCTCTAACGGGACCGAACACAGATACGCAGTATTTT.

The chain uses TRBV7-2 and TRBJ2-1; TRBD2 is a possible D gene (6 bases). CDR1 is SGHTA and CDR2 is FQGNSA in the germline V gene. V was shortened by 0 bases and J by 5 bases, with 14 bases between the two germline ends. The CDR3 contains 16 residues. CDR3 amino acids: CASSLAGAGNNNEQFF. In DNA, the CDR3 is TGTGCCAGCAGCTTAGCCGGCGCGGGGAATAACAATGAGCAGTTCTTC. Complete variable domain (other parts from reference TRBV7-2 and TRBJ2-1): GAGVSQSPSNKVTEKGKDVELRCDPISGHTALYWYRQSLGQGLEFLIYFQGNSAPDKSGLPSDRFSAERTGGSVSTLTIQRTQQEDSAVYLCASSLAGAGNNNEQFFGPGTRLTVL.

The rearrangement links TRBV28 to TRBJ2-1; weak D call: TRBD1 (6 bases). The V gene lost 4 bases and the J gene lost 0 bases, with 13 bases spanning the gap. The germline CDR1 and CDR2 sequences are MDHEN and SYDVKM. The CDR3 is 16 residues long. The CDR3 spells CASSSSGAGSYNEQFF. The CDR3 DNA reads as TGTGCCAGCAGTTCATCAGGGGCGGGCTCCTACAATGAGCAGTTCTTC.

The chain employs TRBV7-2 and TRBJ2-7; unclear D gene. The V end lost 5 bases, the J end lost 7 bases, and 15 bases lay between the germline ends. This CDR3 contains 13 residues. The germline V gene has CDR1 SGHTA and CDR2 FQGNSA. The CDR3 protein is CASSLGPIREQYF. Written as DNA, the CDR3 is TGTGCCAGCAGCCTAGGACCGATTAGGGAGCAGTACTTC. Looking up the rest from reference TRBV7-2 and TRBJ2-7 gives the full variable domain: GAGVSQSPSNKVTEKGKDVELRCDPISGHTALYWYRQSLGQGLEFLIYFQGNSAPDKSGLPSDRFSAERTGGSVSTLTIQRTQQEDSAVYLCASSLGPIREQYFGPGTRLTVT.

The sample holds one count of this clone. This chain joins TRBV7-8 and TRBJ2-5; D gene ambiguous. Between the trimmed V and J ends, which lost 8 bases and 5 bases, there was a span of 9 bases. The CDR3 extends over 11 amino acids. Germline V gene sequence: CDR1 SGHVS, CDR2 FQNEAQ. CDR3 loop: CASRKGETQYF. CDR3 in DNA: TGTGCCAGCCGTAAAGGGGAGACCCAGTACTTC.

This clone has only a few counts. The rearrangement joins TRBV7-9 to TRBJ2-3, with 8 positions matching TRBD2. The CDR3 length is 15 residues. With V trimmed by 5 bases and J by 2 bases, 6 bases remained unmatched. Germline V gives CDR1 SEHNR, CDR2 FQNEAQ (reference sequence). The CDR3 nucleotides read TGTGCCAGCAGCCCCCTGCGGGGGGACACAGATACGCAGTATTTT. This translates into CASSPLRGDTDTQYF.

The chain carries TRBV6-1 and TRBJ2-7; 8 nucleotides agree with TRBD1. Germline trimming cut 1 base from V and 4 bases from J; bases unmatched to any gene: 15. The CDR3 spans 18 residues. The germline gives CDR1 MNHNS, CDR2 SASEGT. The CDR3 bases are TGTGCCAGCAGTGAAGGATGGTCAGGACAGGGCAGACGGTACGAGCAGTACTTC. Protein: CASSEGWSGQGRRYEQYF.

This clone was recorded a few times. CDR3 sequence reads: CASSQRNYGYTF. Here the CDR3 DNA reads TGTGCCAGCAGCCAACGTAACTATGGCTACACCTTC. The chain joins TRBV5-8 to TRBJ1-2; D is undetermined. V was trimmed by 4 bases and J by 1 base, leaving 5 bases between them. Germline CDR1 and CDR2: SGHTS and YDEGEE. The CDR3 consists of 12 residues.

The chain has TRBV5-4 and TRBJ1-2, with unresolved D. The CDR3 has 14 residues. V shed 3 bases and J shed 4 bases, with 13 bases lying between them. Germline CDR1 reads SGHNT; CDR2 reads YYREEE (reference sequence). The DNA of the CDR3 is TGTGCCAGCAGCTCTAAGGAGTCCCTCTATGGCTACACCTTC. The encoded protein is CASSSKESLYGYTF.

This clone was recorded only once. The rearrangement uses TRBV12-3 or TRBV12-4 and TRBJ1-4; 7 bases align to TRBD1. The J segment lost 5 bases and the V segment lost 8 bases, leaving 2 bases of the junction unmatched. This CDR3 region has 12 residues. Here the CDR3 reads CASSRGNEKLFF. The CDR3, as DNA: TGTGCCAGCTCCAGGGGGAATGAAAAACTGTTTTTT.

The chain links TRBV9 to TRBJ2-6; no reliable D call. Germline CDR1 reads SGDLS; CDR2 reads YYNGEE. V dropped 4 bases and J dropped 4 bases, with 15 bases sitting between them. The CDR3 spans 16 residues. CDR3 DNA sequence: TGTGCCAGCAGCTTCCAGTCGGCGCCGGGGGCCAACGTCCTGACTTTC. This gives the protein CASSFQSAPGANVLTF.

In DNA form, the CDR3 reads TGCGCCAGCAGCCCCAGACGCGGCGGCACAGAGACCCAGTACTTC. As protein: CASSPRRGGTETQYF. This chain links TRBV5-1 with TRBJ2-5; D uncertain. This CDR3 has 15 amino acids. Germline CDR1 and CDR2: SGHRS and YFSETQ. Between the trimmed V and J ends, which lost 4 bases and 4 bases, there was a span of 17 bases.

The rearrangement joins TRBV6-2 or TRBV6-3 to TRBJ1-1; no reliable D call. The CDR3 covers 14 residues. Trimming cost V 2 bases and J 1 base, with 8 bases left between them. The germline gives CDR1 MNHEY, CDR2 SVGEGT. The CDR3 protein is CASSYAAENTEAFF. The DNA for the CDR3 is TGTGCCAGCAGTTACGCGGCAGAGAACACTGAAGCTTTCTTT.

This rearrangement joins TRBV15 to TRBJ2-1; TRBD2 is a possible D gene (5 bases). Germline CDR1 LNHNV, CDR2 YYDKDF (reference sequence). The V gene lost 4 bases and the J gene lost 7 bases, with 17 bases spanning the gap. There are 15 residues in the CDR3. The CDR3: CATSTPSSFGNEQFF. CDR3 DNA: TGTGCCACCAGCACCCCCTCTAGCTTCGGGAATGAGCAGTTCTTC.

The chain uses TRBV25-1 and TRBJ2-1; D is unresolved. V was cut by 4 bases and J by 0 bases, with 10 bases left in between. The CDR3 consists of 15 residues. Germline assignment: CDR1 MGHDK and CDR2 SYGVNS. Here the CDR3 reads CASSGTAVSYNEQFF. The CDR3 nucleotides read TGTGCCAGCAGTGGGACGGCCGTCTCCTACAATGAGCAGTTCTTC.

The rearrangement joins TRBV28 to TRBJ1-2; 7 bases line up with TRBD1. Unmatched junction bases numbered 2, after V lost 2 bases and J lost 5 bases. CDR1 MDHEN and CDR2 SYDVKM come from the germline V gene. This CDR3 has 13 residues. CDR3 nucleotides: TGTGCCAGCAGTTTAGGACAGGCATATGGCTACACCTTC. Translated: CASSLGQAYGYTF.

The gene calls are TRBV12-3 or TRBV12-4 and TRBJ2-7; possibly TRBD2 for D (5 bases). Trimming stripped 4 bases from V and 6 bases from J, with 13 bases between. The CDR3 consists of 13 residues. Here the CDR3 DNA reads TGTGCCAGCAGTTCCTTTCTAGCAGGCGAGCAGTACTTC. Translating it yields CASSSFLAGEQYF.

The V and J genes are TRBV11-2 and TRBJ2-7; no clear D. Germline lookup yields CDR1 SGHAT and CDR2 FQNNGV. The CDR3 has 14 residues. V lost 0 bases, J lost 2 bases, and 8 bases lay in between. CDR3 region: CASSLDAGTYEQYF. The CDR3 bases are TGTGCCAGCAGCTTAGATGCAGGAACCTACGAGCAGTACTTC.

The V gene is TRBV9, the J gene TRBJ2-2, with D possibly being TRBD1 or TRBD2 (5 bases each). CDR3 size: 13 residues. V was cut by 3 bases and J by 5 bases, with 8 bases left in between. Looked up from germline, CDR1 is SGDLS and CDR2 is YYNGEE. The CDR3 DNA reads as TGTGCCAGCAGCGACTGGGGGACCGGGGAGCTGTTTTTT. Encoded protein: CASSDWGTGELFF.

The V gene is TRBV14, the J gene TRBJ2-7; tentatively, D is TRBD1 (5 bases). The CDR3 is 12 amino acids. V shed 0 bases and J shed 12 bases, with 12 bases lying between them. Germline values: CDR1 SGHDN, CDR2 FVKESK. The CDR3 nucleotides read TGTGCCAGCAGCCAAGATCGACAGAGGCTGTACTTC. Protein: CASSQDRQRLYF. Variable domain in full (rest from reference TRBV14 and TRBJ2-7): EAGVTQFPSHSVIEKGQTVTLRCDPISGHDNLYWYRRVMGKEIKFLLHFVKESKQDESGMPNNRFLAERTGGTYSTLKVQPAELEDSGVYFCASSQDRQRLYFGPGTRLTVT.

CDR3 DNA sequence: TGTGCCAGCAGCGCTAGCGGGGGGGCCCGAGAGCAGTTCTTC. Translating it yields CASSASGGAREQFF. The rearrangement joins TRBV25-1 to TRBJ2-1; TRBD2 matches at 12 bases. CDR1 is MGHDK, CDR2 SYGVNS, per germline. CDR3 size: 14 residues. Trimming took 6 bases from V and 10 from J; bases not matched to a gene: 7.